The rows below give T cell receptor beta chains drawn from one sample of a study of neurological immune-mediated disorders. Each CDR3 protein is one row after TCRdb ran MiXCR on the 5' RACE reads. The repertoire has roughly 60,000 distinct CDR3 sequences, under 2.5% of them found once; the top ten carry approximately 3%. The specimen sequenced was PBMCs. These receptors were collected from a man aged 45 to 65 with multiple sclerosis. Both conserved end residues are part of each CDR3. A D gene is named only where the DNA matches it firmly. Clone size is shown for a subset of rows, as once, few, many or a class of expanded clone.

cdr3_length,d_call,clone_size,j_call,v_call,cdr3_aa,cdr3_nt
15,-,many,TRBJ2-2,TRBV7-3,CASSLNGGNTGELFF,TGTGCCAGCAGCTTAAACGGGGGGAACACCGGGGAGCTGTTTTTT
15,-,many,TRBJ2-1,TRBV7-2,CASSSAQYPYNEQFF,TGTGCCAGCAGCTCCGCTCAGTATCCTTACAATGAGCAGTTCTTC
16,-,many,TRBJ2-1,TRBV5-1,CASSFDGSSSYNEQFF,TGCGCCAGCAGCTTTGACGGGTCGAGCTCCTACAATGAGCAGTTCTTC
15,-,many,TRBJ2-1,TRBV7-3,CASSLSAGYHNEQFF,TGTGCCAGCAGCTTAAGTGCAGGGTACCACAATGAGCAGTTCTTC
15,-,-,TRBJ2-1,TRBV7-8,CASSLVSLYRDEQFF,TGTGCCAGCAGCTTAGTCTCACTATATCGCGATGAGCAGTTCTTC
14,-,many,TRBJ2-2,TRBV6-5,CASKWGRSTGELFF,TGTGCCAGCAAGTGGGGGAGGTCCACCGGGGAGCTGTTTTTT
13,TRBD1,many,TRBJ1-5,TRBV12-3/TRBV12-4,CASSPQGNQPQHF,TGTGCCAGCAGCCCACAGGGGAATCAGCCCCAGCATTTT
14,-,-,TRBJ1-5,TRBV7-2,CASSPTGGGQPQHF,TGTGCCAGCAGCCCCACGGGGGGCGGTCAGCCCCAGCATTTT
15,TRBD1,many,TRBJ2-7,TRBV5-1,CASSPGQGFSYEQYF,TGCGCCAGCAGCCCGGGACAGGGTTTCTCCTACGAGCAGTACTTC
14,TRBD1,-,TRBJ1-3,TRBV5-1,CASSMTGSGNTIYF,TGCGCCAGCAGCATGACAGGGTCGGGAAACACCATATATTTT
15,-,many,TRBJ1-5,TRBV15,CATSRPGGGNQPQHF,TGTGCCACCAGCAGGCCGGGAGGGGGCAATCAGCCCCAGCATTTT
14,TRBD1,many,TRBJ1-4,TRBV20-1,CSARQQGVEEKLFF,TGCAGTGCTAGACAACAGGGGGTAGAGGAAAAACTGTTTTTT
12,-,many,TRBJ2-7,TRBV29-1,CSVTGTFYEQYF,TGCAGCGTTACCGGGACATTCTACGAGCAGTACTTC
14,-,many,TRBJ2-4,TRBV5-6,CASSSGTAKNIQYF,TGTGCCAGCAGCTCCGGGACGGCAAAAAACATTCAGTACTTC
12,-,many,TRBJ2-3,TRBV29-1,CSVGSAQATQYF,TGCAGCGTTGGGTCAGCGCAGGCTACGCAGTATTTT
14,-,many,TRBJ1-5,TRBV12-3/TRBV12-4,CASSHQVHNQPQHF,TGTGCCAGCAGCCACCAGGTCCACAATCAGCCCCAGCATTTT
15,TRBD1,many,TRBJ1-5,TRBV7-2,CASSTMTGRNQPQHF,TGTGCCAGCAGCACTATGACAGGGAGGAATCAGCCCCAGCATTTT
16,TRBD1,many,TRBJ2-7,TRBV5-6,CASSLGTGGLTYEQYF,TGTGCCAGCAGCTTGGGGACAGGGGGCCTCACCTACGAGCAGTACTTC
13,-,many,TRBJ2-1,TRBV20-1,CSAIKVGLDEQFF,TGCAGTGCTATTAAGGTCGGATTGGATGAGCAGTTCTTC
15,TRBD1,many,TRBJ2-7,TRBV20-1,CSARDRDRSSYEQYF,TGCAGTGCTAGGGACCGGGACAGGAGCTCCTACGAGCAGTACTTC
18,-,many,TRBJ1-2,TRBV12-3/TRBV12-4,CASSTTGGQKPPNYGYTF,TGTGCCAGCAGTACTACGGGAGGGCAGAAACCGCCTAACTATGGCTACACCTTC
16,-,many,TRBJ2-7,TRBV5-1,CASSLFSGPTGYEQYF,TGCGCCAGCAGCCTGTTTTCAGGACCAACGGGCTACGAGCAGTACTTC
13,TRBD2,-,TRBJ2-1,TRBV7-6,CASSLGGGFEQFF,TGTGCCAGCAGCTTGGGCGGGGGATTTGAGCAGTTCTTC
17,-,many,TRBJ2-6,TRBV4-3,CASSQGETASGANVLTF,TGCGCCAGCAGCCAAGGAGAAACAGCCTCTGGGGCCAACGTCCTGACTTTC
13,TRBD1,many,TRBJ1-2,TRBV7-9,CASSIGQGRGYTF,TGTGCCAGCAGCATCGGACAGGGGAGAGGCTACACCTTC
12,TRBD1,many,TRBJ1-2,TRBV6-5,CASRTTGGGYTF,TGTGCCAGCAGAACAACAGGGGGTGGCTACACCTTC
17,TRBD1,many,TRBJ2-6,TRBV12-3/TRBV12-4,CASSFRGQTTGANVLTF,TGTGCCAGCAGTTTTAGGGGGCAGACTACTGGGGCCAACGTCCTGACTTTC
13,TRBD1,many,TRBJ2-5,TRBV7-2,CASTSTGKETQYF,TGTGCCAGCACCTCGACAGGGAAGGAGACCCAGTACTTC
14,-,few,TRBJ1-4,TRBV20-1,CSAPDLRGGEKLFF,TGCAGTGCTCCAGACCTACGGGGCGGAGAAAAACTGTTTTTT
15,TRBD2,many,TRBJ2-5,TRBV4-1,CASSQETPGGETQYF,TGCGCCAGCAGCCAAGAGACCCCGGGGGGAGAGACCCAGTACTTC
13,-,many,TRBJ2-6,TRBV28,CASRISGANVLTF,TGTGCCAGTAGGATATCTGGGGCCAACGTCCTGACTTTC
12,-,many,TRBJ1-1,TRBV7-2,CASSLVVAEAFF,TGTGCCAGCAGCTTAGTAGTAGCTGAAGCTTTCTTT
14,-,many,TRBJ2-5,TRBV12-3/TRBV12-4,CASSHWGNGETQYF,TGTGCCAGCAGCCACTGGGGTAACGGAGAGACCCAGTACTTC
16,TRBD2,many,TRBJ2-5,TRBV4-1,CASSQDRGGGGETQYF,TGCGCCAGCAGCCAAGATCGGGGCGGGGGTGGCGAGACCCAGTACTTC
14,TRBD2,many,TRBJ2-1,TRBV5-1,CASSLSSGVNEQFF,TGCGCCAGCAGCCTCTCTAGCGGGGTCAATGAGCAGTTCTTC
16,-,many,TRBJ2-3,TRBV7-9,CASSSPRRSSTDTQYF,TGTGCCAGCAGCTCCCCCAGGAGGTCTAGCACAGATACGCAGTATTTT
15,-,many,TRBJ1-5,TRBV12-3/TRBV12-4,CASSLRSDGNQPQHF,TGTGCCAGCAGTTTAAGGTCCGACGGCAATCAGCCCCAGCATTTT
13,TRBD2,many,TRBJ2-1,TRBV12-3/TRBV12-4,CASSLLLAGEQFF,TGTGCCAGCAGTTTATTACTAGCGGGAGAGCAGTTCTTC
15,-,many,TRBJ2-3,TRBV6-5,CASSYSWDPTDTQYF,TGTGCCAGCAGTTACTCGTGGGATCCCACAGATACGCAGTATTTT
16,-,many,TRBJ1-1,TRBV5-1,CASGATVDPKWTEAFF,TGCGCCAGCGGCGCGACCGTGGACCCTAAGTGGACTGAAGCTTTCTTT
14,-,many,TRBJ1-1,TRBV4-3,CASSQDTLNTEAFF,TGCGCCAGCAGCCAAGATACACTGAACACTGAAGCTTTCTTT
15,-,many,TRBJ2-6,TRBV12-3/TRBV12-4,CASTQWGAGANVLTF,TGTGCCAGCACCCAATGGGGGGCTGGGGCCAACGTCCTGACTTTC
15,-,many,TRBJ1-3,TRBV20-1,CSASPGPISGNTIYF,TGCAGTGCCTCACCGGGCCCTATCTCTGGAAACACCATATATTTT
16,TRBD2,-,TRBJ2-3,TRBV11-1,CASSSRGSGGTDTQYF,TGTGCCAGCAGCTCTCGCGGTAGCGGGGGCACAGATACGCAGTATTTT
16,-,many,TRBJ1-5,TRBV12-3/TRBV12-4,CASSFRGRGKNQPQHF,TGTGCCAGCAGTTTCCGCGGCAGGGGAAAGAATCAGCCCCAGCATTTT
12,-,many,TRBJ1-1,TRBV10-3,CAISEPEGLAFF,TGTGCCATCAGTGAGCCCGAGGGGTTAGCTTTCTTT
13,-,many,TRBJ2-1,TRBV5-1,CASSFDIYNEQFF,TGCGCCAGCAGCTTTGACATCTACAATGAGCAGTTCTTC
17,TRBD2,many,TRBJ2-1,TRBV20-1,CSARDRPSGVSYNEQFF,TGCAGTGCTAGAGACCGCCCGAGCGGGGTTTCCTACAATGAGCAGTTCTTC
14,TRBD1,many,TRBJ2-7,TRBV7-8,CASSLEAGGYEQYF,TGTGCCAGCAGCTTAGAGGCAGGGGGCTACGAGCAGTACTTC
16,TRBD1,many,TRBJ2-5,TRBV6-1,CASSEFRGQTQETQYF,TGTGCCAGCAGTGAATTCAGGGGACAGACACAAGAGACCCAGTACTTC